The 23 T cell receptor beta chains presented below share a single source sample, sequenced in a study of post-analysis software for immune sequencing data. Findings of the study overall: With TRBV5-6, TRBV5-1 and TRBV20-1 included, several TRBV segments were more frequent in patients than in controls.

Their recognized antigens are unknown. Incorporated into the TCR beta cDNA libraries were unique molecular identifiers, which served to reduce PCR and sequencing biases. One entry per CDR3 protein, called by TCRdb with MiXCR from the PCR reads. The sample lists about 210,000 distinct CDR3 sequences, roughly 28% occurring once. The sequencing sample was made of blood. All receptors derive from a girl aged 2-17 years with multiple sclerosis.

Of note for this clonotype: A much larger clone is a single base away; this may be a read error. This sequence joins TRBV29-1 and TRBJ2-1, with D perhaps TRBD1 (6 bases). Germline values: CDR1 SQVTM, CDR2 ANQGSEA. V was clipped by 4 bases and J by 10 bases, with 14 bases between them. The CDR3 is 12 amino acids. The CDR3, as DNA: TGCAGCGTTGTTATGGACAGTTACGAGCAGTTCTTC. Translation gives CSVVMDSYEQFF.

CDR3 DNA sequence: TGTGCCAGCAGCTTGACAGGAATGAACACCGGGGAGCTGTTTTTT. As protein: CASSLTGMNTGELFF. The V and J genes are TRBV7-8 and TRBJ2-2; D is perhaps TRBD1 (6 bases). Germline CDR1 SGHVS, CDR2 FQNEAQ. This CDR3 has 15 residues. V was shortened by 3 bases and J by 1 base, with 9 bases between the two germline ends.

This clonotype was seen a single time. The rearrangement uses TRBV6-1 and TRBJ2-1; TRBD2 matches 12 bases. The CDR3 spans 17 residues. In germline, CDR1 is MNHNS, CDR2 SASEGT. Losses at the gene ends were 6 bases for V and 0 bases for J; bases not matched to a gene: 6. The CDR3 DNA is TGTGCCAGCAGGACTAGCGGGGGCTTTAGCTCCTACAATGAGCAGTTCTTC. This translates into CASRTSGGFSSYNEQFF.

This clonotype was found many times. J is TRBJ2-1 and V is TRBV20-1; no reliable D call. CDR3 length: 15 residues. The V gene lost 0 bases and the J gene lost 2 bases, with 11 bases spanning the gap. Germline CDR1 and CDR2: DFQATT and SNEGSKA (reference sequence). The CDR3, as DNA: TGCAGTGCTAGAGATCCAGCGAGTACCTACAATGAGCAGTTCTTC. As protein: CSARDPASTYNEQFF.

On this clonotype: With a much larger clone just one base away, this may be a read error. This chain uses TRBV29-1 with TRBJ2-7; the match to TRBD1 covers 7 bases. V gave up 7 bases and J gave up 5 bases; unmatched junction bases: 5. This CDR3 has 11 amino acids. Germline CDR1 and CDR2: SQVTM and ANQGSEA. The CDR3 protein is CSAPDRDEQYF. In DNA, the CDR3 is TGCAGCGCCCCCGACAGGGACGAGCAGTACTTC.

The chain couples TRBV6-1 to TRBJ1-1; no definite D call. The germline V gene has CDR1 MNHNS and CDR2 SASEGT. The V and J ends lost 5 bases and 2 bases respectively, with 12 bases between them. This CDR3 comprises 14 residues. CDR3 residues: CASSLSFLNTEAFF. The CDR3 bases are TGTGCCAGCAGTTTATCCTTTCTTAACACTGAAGCTTTCTTT.

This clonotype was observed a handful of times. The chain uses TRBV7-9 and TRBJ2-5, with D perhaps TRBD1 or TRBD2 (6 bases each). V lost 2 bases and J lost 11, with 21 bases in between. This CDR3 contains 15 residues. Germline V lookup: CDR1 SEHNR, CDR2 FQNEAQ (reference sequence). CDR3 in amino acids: CASSLIRGGDNEQYF. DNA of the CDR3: TGTGCCAGCAGCTTAATAAGAGGAGGGGACAATGAGCAGTACTTC.

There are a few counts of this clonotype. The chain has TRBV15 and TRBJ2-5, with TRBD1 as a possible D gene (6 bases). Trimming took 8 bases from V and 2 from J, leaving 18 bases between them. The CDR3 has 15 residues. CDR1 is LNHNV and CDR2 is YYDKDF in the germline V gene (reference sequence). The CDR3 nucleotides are TGTGCCACCGGAGCTTTTACAGGGTGGCAAGAGACCCAGTACTTC. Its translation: CATGAFTGWQETQYF.

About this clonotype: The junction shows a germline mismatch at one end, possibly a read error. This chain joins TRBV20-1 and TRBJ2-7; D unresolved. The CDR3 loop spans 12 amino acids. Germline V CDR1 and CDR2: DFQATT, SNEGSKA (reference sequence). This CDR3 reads CGALVSSYEQYF. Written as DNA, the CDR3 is TGCGGTGCTTTGGTCAGCTCCTACGAGCAGTACTTC.

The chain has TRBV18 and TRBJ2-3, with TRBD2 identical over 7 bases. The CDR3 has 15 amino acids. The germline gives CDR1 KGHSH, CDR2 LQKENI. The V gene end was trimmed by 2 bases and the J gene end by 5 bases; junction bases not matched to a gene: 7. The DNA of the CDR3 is TGTGCCAGCTCACCAAAACCTAGCGGTGGAGATACGCAGTATTTT. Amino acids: CASSPKPSGGDTQYF.

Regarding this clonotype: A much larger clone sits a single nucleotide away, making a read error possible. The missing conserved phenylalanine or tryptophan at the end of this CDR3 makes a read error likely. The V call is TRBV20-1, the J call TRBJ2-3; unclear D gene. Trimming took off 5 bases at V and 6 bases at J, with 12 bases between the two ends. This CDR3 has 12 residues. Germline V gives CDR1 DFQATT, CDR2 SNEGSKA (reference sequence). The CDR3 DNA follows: TGCAGTGCTGGACCTCGGGCGGATACGCAGTATTGT. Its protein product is CSAGPRADTQYC.

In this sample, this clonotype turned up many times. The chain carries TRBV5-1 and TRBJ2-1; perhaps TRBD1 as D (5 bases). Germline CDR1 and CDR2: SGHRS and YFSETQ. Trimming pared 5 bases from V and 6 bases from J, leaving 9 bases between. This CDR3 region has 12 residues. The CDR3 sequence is CASSRRGNEQFF. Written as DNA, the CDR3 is TGCGCCAGCAGTCGTAGGGGCAATGAGCAGTTCTTC.

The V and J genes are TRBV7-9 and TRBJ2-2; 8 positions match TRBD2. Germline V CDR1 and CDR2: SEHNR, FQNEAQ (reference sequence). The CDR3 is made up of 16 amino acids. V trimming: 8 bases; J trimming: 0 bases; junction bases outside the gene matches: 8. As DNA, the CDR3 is TGTGCCAGCTCGGGAGGGTCCAACGCGAACACCGGGGAGCTGTTTTTT. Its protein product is CASSGGSNANTGELFF.

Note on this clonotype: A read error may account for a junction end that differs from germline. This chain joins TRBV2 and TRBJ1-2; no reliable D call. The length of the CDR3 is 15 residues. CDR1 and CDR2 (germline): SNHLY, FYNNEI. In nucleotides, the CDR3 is TGTGCCAGCAGTCCCTTTTTCGGGTCTAACTGTGGCTACACCTTC. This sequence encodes CASSPFFGSNCGYTF.

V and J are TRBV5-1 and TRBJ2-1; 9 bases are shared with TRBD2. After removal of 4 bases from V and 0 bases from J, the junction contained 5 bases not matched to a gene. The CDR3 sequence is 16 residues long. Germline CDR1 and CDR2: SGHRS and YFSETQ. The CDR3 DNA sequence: TGCGCCAGCAGCACGACTAGCGGCGTCTCCTACAATGAGCAGTTCTTC. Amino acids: CASSTTSGVSYNEQFF.

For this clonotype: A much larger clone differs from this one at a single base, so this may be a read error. CDR3 residues: CASSLTGGRGANVLTF. The CDR3 bases are TGTGCCAGCAGTTTGACAGGGGGCCGTGGGGCCAACGTCCTGACTTTC. The chain employs TRBV12-3 or TRBV12-4 and TRBJ2-6, with 10 bases aligning to TRBD1. J was trimmed by 3 bases and V by 3 bases; bases with no gene match: 2. The CDR3 is made up of 16 amino acids.

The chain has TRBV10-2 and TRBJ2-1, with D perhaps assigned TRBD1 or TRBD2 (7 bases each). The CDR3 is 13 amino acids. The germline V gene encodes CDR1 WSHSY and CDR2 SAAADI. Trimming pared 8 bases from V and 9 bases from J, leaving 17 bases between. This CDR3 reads CASRPPGGVEQFF. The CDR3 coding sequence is TGCGCCAGCCGTCCCCCAGGGGGGGTTGAGCAGTTCTTC.

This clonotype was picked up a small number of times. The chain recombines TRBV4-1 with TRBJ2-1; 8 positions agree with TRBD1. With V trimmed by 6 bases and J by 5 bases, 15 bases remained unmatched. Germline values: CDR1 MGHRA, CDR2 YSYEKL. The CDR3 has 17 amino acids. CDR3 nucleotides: TGCGCCAGCAGACAATTGGGGAAAGGGACAGGTAACAATGAGCAGTTCTTC. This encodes CASRQLGKGTGNNEQFF.

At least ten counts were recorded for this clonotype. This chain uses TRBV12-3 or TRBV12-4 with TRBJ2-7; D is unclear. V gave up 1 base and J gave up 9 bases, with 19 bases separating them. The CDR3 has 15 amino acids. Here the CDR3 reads CASSLEQIVESRQYF. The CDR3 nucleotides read TGTGCCAGCAGTTTAGAACAGATTGTCGAGTCGCGGCAGTACTTC.

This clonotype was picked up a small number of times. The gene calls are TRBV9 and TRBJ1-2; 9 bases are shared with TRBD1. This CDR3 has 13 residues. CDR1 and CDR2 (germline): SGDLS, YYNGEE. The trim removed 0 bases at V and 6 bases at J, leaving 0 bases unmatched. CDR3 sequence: CASSVGQGDGYTF. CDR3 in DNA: TGTGCCAGCAGCGTAGGACAGGGGGATGGCTACACCTTC.

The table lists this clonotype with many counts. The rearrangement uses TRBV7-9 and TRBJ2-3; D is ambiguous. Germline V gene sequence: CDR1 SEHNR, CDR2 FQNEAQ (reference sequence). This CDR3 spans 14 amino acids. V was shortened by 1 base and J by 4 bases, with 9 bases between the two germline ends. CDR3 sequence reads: CASSLELGSDTQYF. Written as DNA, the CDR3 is TGTGCCAGCAGCTTAGAACTCGGTTCAGATACGCAGTATTTT.

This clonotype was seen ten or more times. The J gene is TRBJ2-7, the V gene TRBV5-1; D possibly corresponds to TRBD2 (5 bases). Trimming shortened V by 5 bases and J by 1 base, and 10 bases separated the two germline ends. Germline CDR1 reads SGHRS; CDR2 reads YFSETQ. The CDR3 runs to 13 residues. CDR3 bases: TGCGCCAGCAGACCCGGCGGGTCCTACGAGCAGTACTTC. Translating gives CASRPGGSYEQYF.

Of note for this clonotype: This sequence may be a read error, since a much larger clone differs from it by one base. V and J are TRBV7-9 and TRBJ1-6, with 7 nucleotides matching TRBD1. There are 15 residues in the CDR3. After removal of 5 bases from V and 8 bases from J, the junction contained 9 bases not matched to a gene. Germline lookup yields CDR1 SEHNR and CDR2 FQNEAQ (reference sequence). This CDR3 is CASSPLQGNDSPLHF. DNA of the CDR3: TGTGCCAGCAGCCCGCTACAGGGGAACGATTCACCCCTCCACTTT.